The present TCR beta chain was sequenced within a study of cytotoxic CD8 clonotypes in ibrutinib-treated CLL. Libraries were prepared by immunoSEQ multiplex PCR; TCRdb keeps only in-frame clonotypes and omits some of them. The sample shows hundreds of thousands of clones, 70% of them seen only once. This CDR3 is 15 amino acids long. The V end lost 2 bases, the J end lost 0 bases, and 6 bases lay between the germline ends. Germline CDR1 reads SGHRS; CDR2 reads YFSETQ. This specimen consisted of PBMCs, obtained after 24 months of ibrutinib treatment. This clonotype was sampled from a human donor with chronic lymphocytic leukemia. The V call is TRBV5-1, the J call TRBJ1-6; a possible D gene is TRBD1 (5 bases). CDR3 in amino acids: CASSFDSSYNSPLHF. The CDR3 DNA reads TGCGCCAGCAGCTTTGACAGCTCCTATAATTCACCCCTCCACTTT.